The 22 T cell receptor beta chains given below trace back to one sample, sequenced in a study of blood T cell repertoires in COVID-19 (dated by TCRdb to 2019 to 2021). The method was the immunoSEQ multiplex PCR assay. Drawn from immuneACCESS, this table holds only the in-frame rearrangements with V and J called that TCRdb kept. Clones are partly lost; checked studies trace under half to an unresolved V gene and leave the rest unexplained. Across this sample there are about 200,000 clones, with under 90% seen only once. Of the sample, around 6.5% falls within the top ten clones. The specimen was peripheral blood. Receptors were obtained from a man older than 75 with acute or convalescent COVID-19.

This clone appeared once. CDR3 nucleotide sequence: TGTGCCAGTAGTAAAGGACTAGCGGGAGTTGAGACCCAGTACTTC. Residues: CASSKGLAGVETQYF. V usage is TRBV19 and J usage is TRBJ2-5, with 13 positions matching TRBD2. The CDR3 spans 15 residues. Germline CDR1 is LNHDA and CDR2 is SQIVND (reference sequence). V lost 4 bases, J lost 5 bases, and 4 bases stayed unmatched.

The gene calls are TRBV28 and TRBJ1-3, with a weak D call TRBD1 (5 bases). The germline V gene has CDR1 MDHEN and CDR2 SYDVKM. Trimming removed 6 bases from V and 2 bases from J, with 14 bases in between. The CDR3 is 15 amino acids. CDR3 nucleotides: TGTGCCAGCAGCCTCCGGGGGGGGGCTGGAAACACCATATATTTT. Translated, it gives CASSLRGGAGNTIYF.

This chain links TRBV3-1 (or the pseudogene TRBV3-2) with TRBJ2-1, with a weak D call TRBD2 (6 bases). This CDR3 has 17 residues. V lost 0 bases and J 0 bases, leaving 12 bases between the germline ends. Germline-derived CDR1 and CDR2 are LGHDT and YNNKEL (reference sequence). This CDR3 reads CASSQEGSGRSYNEQFF. The CDR3 DNA reads TGTGCCAGCAGCCAAGAAGGTAGCGGCCGCTCCTACAATGAGCAGTTCTTC.

The CDR3 nucleotides read TGTGCCAGCAGTTACTCGGGGACAGCTAGCGGCTACACCTTC. Amino acid sequence: CASSYSGTASGYTF. The gene calls are TRBV6-5 and TRBJ1-2, with 7 bases fitting TRBD1. Trimming took 0 bases from V and 8 from J; bases not matched to a gene: 6. The germline gives CDR1 MNHEY, CDR2 SVGAGI. There are 14 residues in the CDR3.

The chain uses TRBV6-5 and TRBJ2-3; a weak D match, TRBD2 (6 bases). The CDR3 runs to 13 residues. V was shortened by 8 bases and J by 3 bases, with 12 bases between the two germline ends. Germline loops: CDR1 MNHEY, CDR2 SVGAGI. The CDR3 DNA is TGTGCCAGCTATAGGAGGGAAACAGATACGCAGTATTTT. Protein sequence: CASYRRETDTQYF.

The chain combines TRBV27 with TRBJ2-3; TRBD1 is a possible D gene (6 bases). The germline V gene encodes CDR1 MNHEY and CDR2 SMNVEV (reference sequence). V dropped 6 bases and J dropped 0 bases, with 16 bases sitting between them. The CDR3 covers 16 residues. The CDR3: CASSRWTASSTDTQYF. The DNA of the CDR3 is TGTGCCAGCAGCCGCTGGACAGCATCTAGCACAGATACGCAGTATTTT.

The genes are TRBV7-6 and TRBJ1-3; D ambiguous. CDR1 and CDR2 (germline): SGHVS, FNYEAQ. Trimming pared 3 bases from V and 0 bases from J, leaving 15 bases between. The CDR3 sequence is 17 residues long. This CDR3 is CASSLSPILTSGNTIYF. The CDR3 nucleotides read TGTGCCAGCAGCTTGAGTCCGATACTCACCTCTGGAAACACCATATATTTT. The complete variable domain, with remaining parts taken from reference TRBV7-6 and TRBJ1-3, reads GAGVSQSPRYKVTKRGQDVALRCDPISGHVSLYWYRQALGQGPEFLTYFNYEAQQDKSGLPNDRFSAERPEGSISTLTIQRTEQRDSAMYRCASSLSPILTSGNTIYFGEGSWLTVV.

The chain employs TRBV12-3 or TRBV12-4 and TRBJ1-5; D remains ambiguous. V gave up 3 bases and J gave up 3 bases, with 6 bases separating them. The CDR3 is made up of 13 amino acids. CDR3 in DNA: TGTGCCAGCAGTTTGGAGCACAATCAGCCCCAGCATTTT. Its protein product is CASSLEHNQPQHF.

This clone occurred once. The chain combines TRBV9 with TRBJ2-2; TRBD1 matches at 8 bases. Trimming cost V 1 base and J 5 bases; bases outside gene matches: 1. The CDR3 consists of 14 residues. Germline V CDR1 and CDR2: SGDLS, YYNGEE. The CDR3 coding sequence is TGTGCCAGCAGCGTAACAGGGGGAACCGGGGAGCTGTTTTTT. It specifies CASSVTGGTGELFF.

The J gene is TRBJ1-2, the V gene TRBV7-9; TRBD1 aligns across 9 bases. With 1 base clipped from V and 8 bases from J, the junction kept 8 bases outside the gene matches. The CDR3 loop spans 15 amino acids. Germline V CDR1 and CDR2: SEHNR, FQNEAQ (reference sequence). The CDR3 here is CASSLELGQGFGYTF. The DNA for the CDR3 is TGTGCCAGCAGCTTAGAACTGGGACAGGGCTTCGGCTACACCTTC. Together with reference TRBV7-9 and TRBJ1-2, the CDR3 gives the full variable domain: DTGVSQNPRHKITKRGQNVTFRCDPISEHNRLYWYRQTLGQGPEFLTYFQNEAQLEKSRLLSDRFSAERPKGSFSTLEIQRTEQGDSAMYLCASSLELGQGFGYTFGSGTRLTVV.

V and J are TRBV4-2 and TRBJ1-5; tentative D call: TRBD1 (5 bases). The germline gives CDR1 LGHNA, CDR2 YNFKEQ. V was cut by 0 bases and J by 0 bases, with 12 bases left in between. This CDR3 spans 17 amino acids. The CDR3 nucleotides read TGTGCCAGCAGCCAAGATGGGGGGGACTATAGCAATCAGCCCCAGCATTTT. It specifies CASSQDGGDYSNQPQHF.

This rearrangement joins TRBV5-1 to TRBJ2-3; 12 nucleotides agree with TRBD2. CDR3 size: 16 residues. In germline, CDR1 is SGHRS, CDR2 YFSETQ. With V trimmed by 5 bases and J by 5 bases, 9 bases remained unmatched. The CDR3 here is CASRPASGRAVDTQYF. CDR3 coding DNA: TGCGCCAGCAGGCCAGCTAGCGGGAGGGCCGTAGATACGCAGTATTTT.

This chain joins TRBV5-1 and TRBJ2-1; D is possibly TRBD1 (5 bases). Trimming removed 6 bases from V and 8 bases from J, with 9 bases in between. The CDR3 loop spans 11 amino acids. The germline V gene encodes CDR1 SGHRS and CDR2 YFSETQ. The CDR3 DNA reads TGCGCCAGCACCGAAGGGGATGAGCAGTTCTTC. Encoded protein: CASTEGDEQFF.

The sample holds a few counts of this clone. This chain joins TRBV29-1 and TRBJ1-1, with D hard to call. Trimming removed 6 bases at V and 1 base at J, with 12 bases between. The germline CDR1 and CDR2 sequences are SQVTM and ANQGSEA. The CDR3 runs to 13 residues. The CDR3 here is CSVLLAANTEAFF. CDR3 sequence (DNA): TGCAGCGTCTTGCTGGCGGCGAACACTGAAGCTTTCTTT.

J is TRBJ1-5 and V is TRBV9, with a weak D call TRBD1 (6 bases). CDR3 length: 15 amino acids. Per the germline V gene, CDR1 is SGDLS and CDR2 is YYNGEE. V lost 1 base and J lost 5, with 13 bases in between. The CDR3 spells CASSVTPGADQPQHF. DNA for the CDR3: TGTGCCAGCAGCGTAACCCCAGGGGCCGATCAGCCCCAGCATTTT. The variable domain in full, completed from reference TRBV9 and TRBJ1-5, reads DSGVTQTPKHLITATGQRVTLRCSPRSGDLSVYWYQQSLDQGLQFLIQYYNGEERAKGNILERFSAQQFPDLHSELNLSSLELGDSALYFCASSVTPGADQPQHFGDGTRLSIL.

The chain uses TRBV25-1 and TRBJ2-3; D ambiguous. Looked up from germline, CDR1 is MGHDK and CDR2 is SYGVNS. V gave up 3 bases and J gave up 3 bases, with 19 bases separating them. The CDR3 loop spans 17 amino acids. Written as DNA, the CDR3 is TGTGCCAGCAGTGACCTTACAGCTAACACACGGACAGATACGCAGTATTTT. Its translation is CASSDLTANTRTDTQYF.

V and J are TRBV18 and TRBJ1-2, with TRBD1 as a possible D gene (6 bases). CDR1 is KGHSH and CDR2 is LQKENI in the germline V gene. The CDR3 is made up of 14 amino acids. V was shortened by 8 bases and J by 3 bases, with 16 bases between the two germline ends. The DNA for the CDR3 is TGTGCCAGCCACAGTGGGGGCTCAGACTATGGCTACACCTTC. Its protein product is CASHSGGSDYGYTF.

This clone was found once. This sequence joins TRBV29-1 and TRBJ2-3, with TRBD2 matching over 14 bases. CDR3 length equals 15 residues. J lost 6 bases, V lost 5 bases, and 7 bases had no gene match. Germline CDR1 SQVTM, CDR2 ANQGSEA. The CDR3 nucleotides are TGCAGCGTTTTGACTAGCGGGAGGGCCAAGGATACGCAGTATTTT. Translation gives CSVLTSGRAKDTQYF.

The chain links TRBV19 to TRBJ2-7; 13 bases are a match to TRBD2. The CDR3 is 15 amino acids. Germline values: CDR1 LNHDA, CDR2 SQIVND (reference sequence). The V gene end was trimmed by 7 bases and the J gene end by 2 bases; junction bases not matched to a gene: 5. CDR3 sequence: CASTQGTSGAYEQYF. As DNA, the CDR3 is TGTGCCAGTACCCAGGGGACTAGCGGGGCCTACGAGCAGTACTTC.

The CDR3 loop reads CASSEAGRGLPDTQYF. The CDR3 region has the DNA TGTGCCAGCAGTGAAGCTGGGAGGGGGTTGCCAGATACGCAGTATTTT. The V and J genes are TRBV25-1 and TRBJ2-3; tentatively, D is TRBD2 (7 bases). The CDR3 totals 16 residues. Germline CDR1 and CDR2: MGHDK and SYGVNS. The V gene lost 2 bases and the J gene lost 4 bases, with 16 bases spanning the gap.

The chain uses TRBV7-3 and TRBJ2-1; 8 bases are a match to TRBD2. Germline assignment: CDR1 SGHTA and CDR2 FQGTGA. CDR3 length: 16 amino acids. V gave up 5 bases and J gave up 0 bases; unmatched junction bases: 6. The CDR3 DNA sequence: TGTGCCAGCAGCCCCGTGGCGGGAGGCTCCTACAATGAGCAGTTCTTC. Residues: CASSPVAGGSYNEQFF.

The chain couples TRBV4-2 to TRBJ1-1, with 9 bases identical to TRBD1. The CDR3 length is 15 residues. J lost 0 bases, V lost 7 bases, and 6 bases had no gene match. Germline lookup yields CDR1 LGHNA and CDR2 YNFKEQ. The CDR3 nucleotides read TGTGCCAGCATACTGGGGACAGGGATGAACACTGAAGCTTTCTTT. Amino acids: CASILGTGMNTEAFF.